This TCR beta chain was identified in a study of memory CD4+ T cells and cytomegalovirus serostatus. Study-wide results and limits: Of 150 to 200 reported CMV TCRbeta sequences, around 63 were found in memory CD4+ repertoires. Median bootstrapped AUC for CMV status was about 0.95 originally, approximately 0.9 US-trained.

The sort gate was single viable CD3+CD4+CD8-CD45RO+ cells for memory CD4+ T cells. CMV serostatus came from serum IgG against pp150, pp28, p38, p52. About this clone: What it binds is not known.

Original handling: After removing out-of-frame reads, under 2.5 million distinct TCRbeta sequences remained. Profiling relied on immunoSEQ multiplex PCR, and the TCRdb table lists in-frame clones only, not all of them. The V and J calls and clone size were taken over from that table, and D and trimming were inferred from the DNA. This sample carries 27,000 or so clones, 76% of them seen once, and the ten largest clones take over 1%. Looked up from germline, CDR1 is MNHEY and CDR2 is SVGAGI. Trimming left V 5 bases short and J 5 bases short, with 16 bases between. This CDR3 contains 14 residues. The clonotype was recovered from an adult in good health and CMV-seronegative. The chain combines TRBV6-5 with TRBJ2-7, with D perhaps given as TRBD1 or TRBD2 (5 bases each). The source material was memory CD4+ T cells from blood. Here the CDR3 DNA reads TGTGCCAGCAGTGAAGTCGGGACGCCTGACGAGCAGTACTTC. It yields the protein CASSEVGTPDEQYF.